The T cell receptor (beta chain) described here comes from a study of blood T cell repertoires in COVID-19 (TCRdb year 2020). Notes on the research overall: Collaborator samples came from the United States, Italy and Spain and covered acute and convalescent phases of COVID-19. The repertoires were released in a freely available public database meant as a resource for research on the immune response to SARS-CoV-2. Samples came from the ongoing ImmuneRACE study (first 160 participants) plus 1,254 subjects from 6 global collaborators. A de-identified subject ID, COVID-19 status, age in years and sex were almost always included in the sample metadata. The material from the prospective study consisted of cDNA or gDNA derived from T cells, B-cell-depleted T cells, or PBMCs. Deeply sampled blood TCRbeta repertoires from subjects exposed to, actively infected with, or recovered from COVID-19 were included in the dataset. Where available, HLA class I and class II types were obtained from metadata supplied by the sample provider rather than from assay-based typing. What the authors observed across the whole study: Clinical and demographic metadata were provided uncurated, with the amount varying by source and participant.

Sequences GTSNPN (CDR1) and SVGIG (CDR2) are obtained from the germline V gene (reference sequence). The V end loses 4 bases and the J end loses 1 base, and a stretch of 17 bases separates them. Inclusive of the bounding cysteine and phenylalanine, the CDR3 is 16 residues long. Only the CDR3 portion is preserved as DNA: 48 bases, with reading frame beginning at the first base. A word on this clone: Its target antigen remains unknown. No base qualities exist here, and no much larger clone lies one base off it.

TCRbeta CDR3 regions were amplified from genomic DNA by means of the immunoSEQ Assay, a bias-controlled multiplex PCR. Concerning the study's data processing: Within the assay, amplification of reference gene primers was used to estimate how many nucleated cells each sample contained. To quantify the absolute abundance of each unique TCRbeta CDR3 rearrangement, sequence reads were collapsed and filtered. For each sample, productive Simpson clonality was calculated as the square root of Simpson's diversity index across productive rearrangements. TCRdb mirrors the immuneACCESS table, restricted to in-frame sequences. Some clones are absent from its copies; in checked studies, under half trace to an unresolved V gene, and the reason for the others is unknown. V, J and clone size reflect that table, while D and trimming were determined from the DNA. The table for this sample lists around 380,000 clones; roughly 77% of them were counted only once. Jointly, the top ten make up roughly 1.1% of the sample.

Collaborating institutions collected whole blood in K2EDTA tubes following their own protocols. For TCRbeta analysis, collaborators shipped samples in one of three forms: frozen whole blood, isolated PBMCs, or DNA extracted from either of those sample types. The rearrangement joined TRBV30 to TRBJ2-1; matching of 5 bases hints at TRBD1 as the D gene. Sequencing was performed on peripheral blood. The sequence was collected from a human donor with acute or convalescent COVID-19. The donor label of this sample is uncertain. The DNA sequence reads TGTGCCTGGAACCTTGGGGCTTACTCATCCTACAATGAGCAGTTCTTC. It translates to CAWNLGAYSSYNEQFF.